This TCR beta chain is drawn from a study of T cell clonotyping in hematopoietic cell transplantation. Study-wide results and caveats: At the given depth, recipient repertoires were over 97% de novo clonotypes. Higher Inverse Simpson Index values in graft donor and pretransplant recipient predicted broader posttransplant TCR diversity.

On this clone: Antigen unknown.

Clones were read by immunoSEQ multiplex PCR, and TCRdb kept only the in-frame ones, dropping some. The sample gives some 16,000 clones, about 93% of which show up once; around 5% is in the top ten. V was pared by 2 bases and J by 0 bases, with 13 bases between. Germline V CDR1 and CDR2: SGHTA, FQGNSA. CDR3 length equals 16 residues. The chain has TRBV7-2 and TRBJ1-2; tentatively, D is TRBD1 (6 bases). Sequencing input: peripheral blood mononuclear cells. The sequence derives from a man aged 35 to 55 in good health. Some clones in this sample may be carry-over from other donors' samples. The CDR3 spells CASSLSYGGPNYGYTF. CDR3 DNA sequence: TGTGCCAGCAGCTTATCTTATGGGGGGCCTAACTATGGCTACACCTTC.